The 3 T cell receptor beta chains given below trace back to one sample, sequenced in a study of radiotherapy plus CTLA-4 blockade in lung cancer. The protocol was immunoSEQ multiplex PCR, while the TCRdb copy is restricted to in-frame clones and leaves out a portion. Altogether 50,000 to 65,000 clones are present, less than 85% being singletons, with the ten largest covering approximately 16%. This material consisted of peripheral blood, taken from a patient treated with radiotherapy plus ipilimumab. All receptors derive from a human donor with non-small cell lung cancer who had a complete response to radiotherapy plus ipilimumab.

This sequence joins TRBV5-1 and TRBJ2-1; 9 bases agree with TRBD2. Trimming at V came to 4 bases and at J to 6 bases, leaving 5 bases not matched to a gene. CDR1 SGHRS and CDR2 YFSETQ come from the germline V gene. CDR3 length: 14 amino acids. The CDR3 protein is CASSTGLAGNEQFF. The CDR3 bases are TGCGCCAGCAGCACGGGACTAGCAGGCAATGAGCAGTTCTTC.

This chain connects TRBV29-1 to TRBJ1-3, with D possibly matching TRBD1 (6 bases). The CDR3 is made up of 13 amino acids. The germline V and J ends were trimmed by 5 bases and 0 bases, with 8 bases remaining between them. The germline CDR1 and CDR2 sequences are SQVTM and ANQGSEA. This CDR3 is CSVRQVSGNTIYF. The CDR3 nucleotides read TGCAGCGTTCGACAGGTCTCTGGAAACACCATATATTTT.

This clone showed up just once. The CDR3 carries no conserved terminal phenylalanine or tryptophan, so it likely arises from a read error. It is unclear where the CDR3 begins or ends on the DNA, so no DNA is shown, and the CDR3 is as TCRdb lists it. The chain carries TRBV3-1 (or the pseudogene TRBV3-2) and TRBJ2-7; the DNA was not compared with TRBD2, the D call given in the table. The CDR3 adds up to 8 amino acids, both ends counted. Germline V CDR1 and CDR2: LGHDT, YNNKEL (reference sequence). The CDR3 spells CASSQALN.